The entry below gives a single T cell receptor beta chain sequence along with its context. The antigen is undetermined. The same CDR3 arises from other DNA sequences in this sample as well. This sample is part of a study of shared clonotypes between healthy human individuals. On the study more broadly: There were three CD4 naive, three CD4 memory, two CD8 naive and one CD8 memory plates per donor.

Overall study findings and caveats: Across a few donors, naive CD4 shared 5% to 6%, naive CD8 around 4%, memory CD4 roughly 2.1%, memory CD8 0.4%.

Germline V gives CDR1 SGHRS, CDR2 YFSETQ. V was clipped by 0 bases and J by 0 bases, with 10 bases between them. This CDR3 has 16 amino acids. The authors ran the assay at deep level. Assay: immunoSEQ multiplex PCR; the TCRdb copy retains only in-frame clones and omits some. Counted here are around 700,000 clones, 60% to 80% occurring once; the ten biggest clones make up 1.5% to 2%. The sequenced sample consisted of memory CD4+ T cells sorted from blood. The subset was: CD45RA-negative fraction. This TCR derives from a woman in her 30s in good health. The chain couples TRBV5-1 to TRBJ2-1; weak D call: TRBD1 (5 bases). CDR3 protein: CASSLGGAASYNEQFF. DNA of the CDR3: TGCGCCAGCAGCTTGGGTGGGGCAGCCTCCTACAATGAGCAGTTCTTC.